Included here is one TCR beta chain sequence, with context. Generated by immunoSEQ multiplex PCR, the TCRdb table keeps only in-frame clones and is missing some. Of roughly 180,000 clones detected, roughly 79% appear once; the ten largest clones hold approximately 11%. The data were obtained in a study of blood T cell repertoires in COVID-19. Study as a whole: Acute and convalescent COVID-19 samples came from the United States, Italy and Spain. From T cells, B-cell-depleted T cells, or PBMCs came the material, which was cDNA or gDNA.

Those enrolled in Seattle joined during active infection and were followed longitudinally afterward. The germline V gene has CDR1 LGHDT and CDR2 YNNKEL (reference sequence). CDR3 length equals 15 residues. The V segment lost 4 bases and the J segment 1 base; nucleotides outside the gene matches: 1. The J gene is TRBJ1-5, the V gene TRBV3-1 (or the pseudogene TRBV3-2); 10 bases line up with TRBD1. This TCR came from a middle-aged woman with COVID-19, enrolled during active disease. The sequencing input was peripheral blood. CDR3 in amino acids: CASSLGQGSNQPQHF. In DNA form, the CDR3 reads TGTGCCAGCAGCCTGGGACAGGGGAGCAATCAGCCCCAGCATTTT.